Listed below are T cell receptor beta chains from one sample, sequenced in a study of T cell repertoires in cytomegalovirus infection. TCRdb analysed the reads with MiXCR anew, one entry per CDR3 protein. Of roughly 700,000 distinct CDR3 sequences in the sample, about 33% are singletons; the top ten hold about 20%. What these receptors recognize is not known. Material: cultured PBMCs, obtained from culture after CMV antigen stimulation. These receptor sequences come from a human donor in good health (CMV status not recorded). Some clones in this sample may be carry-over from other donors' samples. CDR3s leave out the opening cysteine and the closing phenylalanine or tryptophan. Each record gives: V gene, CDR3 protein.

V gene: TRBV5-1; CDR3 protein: ASSFGWTEETQY
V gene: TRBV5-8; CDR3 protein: ASSWPSGGHNEQF
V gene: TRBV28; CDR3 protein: ASSSGNKDNEQF
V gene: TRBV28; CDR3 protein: ASRGDRQTYNEQF
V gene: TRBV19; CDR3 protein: ASKRGLVYGYT
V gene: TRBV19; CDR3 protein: ASSIYRYNEQF
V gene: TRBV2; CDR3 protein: ASSSPGFSSYEQY
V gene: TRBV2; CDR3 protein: ASRIQGMNTEAF
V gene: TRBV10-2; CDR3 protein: ASRGTGGWTDTQY
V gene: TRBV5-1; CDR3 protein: ASSLASGEQETQY
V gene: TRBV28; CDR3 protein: ASSGSRYTIY
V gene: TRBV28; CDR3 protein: ASSFLRDRVYQNTEAF
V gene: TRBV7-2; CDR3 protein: ASSPGQGRNIEAF
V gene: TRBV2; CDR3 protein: ASSVSLAVYNEQF
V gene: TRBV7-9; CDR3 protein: ASSSGARYEQY
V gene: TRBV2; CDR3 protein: ASSESRGQEGYT
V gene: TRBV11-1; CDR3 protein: ASSLAGLVQDTQY
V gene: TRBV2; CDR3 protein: ASREVSSTDTQY
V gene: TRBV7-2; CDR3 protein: ASSFGGLGGQSSYNEQF
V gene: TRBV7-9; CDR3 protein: ASSFTTGYEQY
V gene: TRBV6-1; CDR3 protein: ASSVRDRGFQPQH
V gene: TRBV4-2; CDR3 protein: ASSQEWEQGRGYT
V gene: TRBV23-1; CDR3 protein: ASSQWAGQGGCEQY
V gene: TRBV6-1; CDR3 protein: ASSERESSSYEQY
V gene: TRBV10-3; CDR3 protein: ATSRDVGGYTEAF
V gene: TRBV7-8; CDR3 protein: ASSYRDLSSYEQY
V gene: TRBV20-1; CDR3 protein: SAQVGGPGDTQY
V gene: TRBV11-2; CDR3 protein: ASTPSGRTNEKLF
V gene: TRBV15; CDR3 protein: ATSRENELGSNQPQH
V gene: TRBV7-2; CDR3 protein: ASSWDWAALIGQF
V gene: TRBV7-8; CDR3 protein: ASSLYYRGLYSNQPQH
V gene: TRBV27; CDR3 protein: ASSLFPLTGGEGTQY
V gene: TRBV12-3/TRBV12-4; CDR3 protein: ASSSGGIEAF
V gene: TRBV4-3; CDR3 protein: ASSQVASGRNIQY
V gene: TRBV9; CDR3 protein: ASSSVTNTGELF
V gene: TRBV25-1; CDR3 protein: ASSPGHDEQY
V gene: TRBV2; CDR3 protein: ASKAQGADKNIQY
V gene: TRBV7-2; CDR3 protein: ASSYKGRAEAF
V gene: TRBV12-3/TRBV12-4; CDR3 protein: ASSQPWGPQH
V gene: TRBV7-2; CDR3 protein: ASSRTSGGNEQF